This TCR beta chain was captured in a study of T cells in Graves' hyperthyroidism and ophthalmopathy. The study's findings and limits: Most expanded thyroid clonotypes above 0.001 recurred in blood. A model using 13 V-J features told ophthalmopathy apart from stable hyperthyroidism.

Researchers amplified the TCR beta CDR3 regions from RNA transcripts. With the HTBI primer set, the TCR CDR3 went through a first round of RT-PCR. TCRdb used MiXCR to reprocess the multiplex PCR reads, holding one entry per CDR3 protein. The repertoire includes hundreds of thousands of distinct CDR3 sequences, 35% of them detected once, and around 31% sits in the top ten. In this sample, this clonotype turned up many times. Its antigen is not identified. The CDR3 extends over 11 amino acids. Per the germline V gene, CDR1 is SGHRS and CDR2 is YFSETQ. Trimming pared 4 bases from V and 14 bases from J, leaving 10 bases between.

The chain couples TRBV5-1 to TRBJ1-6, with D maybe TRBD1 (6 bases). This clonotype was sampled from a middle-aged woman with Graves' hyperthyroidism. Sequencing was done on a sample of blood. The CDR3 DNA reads TGCGCCAGCAGCGGCGGGACATCCCTCCACTTT. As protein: CASSGGTSLHF.